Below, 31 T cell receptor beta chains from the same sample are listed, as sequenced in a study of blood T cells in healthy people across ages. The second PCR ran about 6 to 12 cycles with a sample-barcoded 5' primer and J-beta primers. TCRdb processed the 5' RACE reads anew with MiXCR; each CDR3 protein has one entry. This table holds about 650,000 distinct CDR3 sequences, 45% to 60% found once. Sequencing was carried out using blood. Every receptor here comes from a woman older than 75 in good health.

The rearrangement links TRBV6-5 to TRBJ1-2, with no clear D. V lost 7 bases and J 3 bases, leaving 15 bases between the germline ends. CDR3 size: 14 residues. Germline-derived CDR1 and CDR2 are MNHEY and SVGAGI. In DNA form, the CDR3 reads TGTGCCAGCACCAAAACGGCCGTAGACTATGGCTACACCTTC. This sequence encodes CASTKTAVDYGYTF.

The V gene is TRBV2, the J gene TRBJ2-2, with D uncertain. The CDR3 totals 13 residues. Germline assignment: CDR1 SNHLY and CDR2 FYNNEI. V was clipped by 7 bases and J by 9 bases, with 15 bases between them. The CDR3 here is CASIPKARWELFF. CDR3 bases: TGTGCCAGCATTCCGAAGGCTCGGTGGGAGCTGTTTTTT.

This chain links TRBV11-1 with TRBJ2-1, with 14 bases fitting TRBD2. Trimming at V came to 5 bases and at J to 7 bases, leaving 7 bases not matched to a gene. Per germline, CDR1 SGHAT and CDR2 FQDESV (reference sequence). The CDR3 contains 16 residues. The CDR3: CASSKTSGGVGNEQFF. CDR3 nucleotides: TGTGCCAGCAGCAAGACTAGCGGGGGGGTTGGGAATGAGCAGTTCTTC. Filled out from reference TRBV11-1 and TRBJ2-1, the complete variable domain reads EAEVAQSPRYKITEKSQAVAFWCDPISGHATLYWYRQILGQGPELLVQFQDESVVDDSQLPKDRFSAERLKGVDSTLKIQPAELGDSAMYLCASSKTSGGVGNEQFFGPGTRLTVL.

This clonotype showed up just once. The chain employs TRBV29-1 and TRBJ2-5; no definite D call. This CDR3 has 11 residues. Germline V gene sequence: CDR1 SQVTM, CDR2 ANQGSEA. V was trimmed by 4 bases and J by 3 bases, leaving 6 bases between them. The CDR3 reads CSVAQEETQYF. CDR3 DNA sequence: TGCAGCGTTGCCCAGGAAGAGACCCAGTACTTC.

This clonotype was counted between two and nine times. CDR3 protein: CSARTAITQETQYF. For the CDR3, the DNA is TGCAGTGCTAGGACAGCGATTACTCAAGAGACCCAGTACTTC. The chain has TRBV20-1 and TRBJ2-5, with a tentative D call TRBD1 (5 bases). V was pared by 3 bases and J by 2 bases, with 13 bases between. CDR1 and CDR2 from the germline V gene are DFQATT and SNEGSKA (reference sequence). The CDR3 length is 14 residues.

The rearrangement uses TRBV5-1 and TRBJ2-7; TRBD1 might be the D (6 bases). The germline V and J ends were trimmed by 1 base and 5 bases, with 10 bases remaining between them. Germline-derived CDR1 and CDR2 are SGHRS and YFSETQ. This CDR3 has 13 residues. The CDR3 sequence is CASSLISGDEQYF. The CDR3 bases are TGCGCCAGCAGCTTGATCTCAGGGGACGAGCAGTACTTC.

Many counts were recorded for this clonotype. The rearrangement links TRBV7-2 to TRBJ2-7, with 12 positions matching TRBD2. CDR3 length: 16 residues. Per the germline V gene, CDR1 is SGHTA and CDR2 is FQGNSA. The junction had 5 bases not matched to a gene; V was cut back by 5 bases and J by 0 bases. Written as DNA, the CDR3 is TGTGCCAGCAGCCGCGGACTAGCGGGAAGCTCCTACGAGCAGTACTTC. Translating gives CASSRGLAGSSYEQYF.

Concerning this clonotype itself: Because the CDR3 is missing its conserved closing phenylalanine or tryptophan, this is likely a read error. CDR3 protein: CASSPRTGGSYEQYL. DNA of the CDR3: TGTGCCAGCAGCCCCAGGACTGGGGGGTCCTACGAGCAGTACTTA. The chain uses TRBV7-2 and TRBJ2-7, with D maybe TRBD2 (6 bases). V was cut by 5 bases and J by 1 base, with 15 bases left in between. Germline loops: CDR1 SGHTA, CDR2 FQGNSA. CDR3 length: 15 residues.

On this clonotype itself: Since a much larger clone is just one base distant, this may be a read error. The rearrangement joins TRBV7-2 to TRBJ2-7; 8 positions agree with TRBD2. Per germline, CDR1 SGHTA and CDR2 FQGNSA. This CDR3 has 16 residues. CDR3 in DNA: TGTGCCTGCAGCTTAGGTTGGCGGGAGGATTCCTACGAGCAGTACTTC. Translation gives CACSLGWREDSYEQYF.

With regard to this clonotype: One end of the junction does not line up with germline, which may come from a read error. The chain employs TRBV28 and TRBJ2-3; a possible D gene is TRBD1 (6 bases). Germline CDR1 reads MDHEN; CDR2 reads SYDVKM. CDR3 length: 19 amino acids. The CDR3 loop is CAGSLIPRRQAGSADTQYF. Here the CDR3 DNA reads TGTGCCGGCAGTTTAATCCCCCGTCGACAGGCCGGGTCAGCAGATACGCAGTATTTT.

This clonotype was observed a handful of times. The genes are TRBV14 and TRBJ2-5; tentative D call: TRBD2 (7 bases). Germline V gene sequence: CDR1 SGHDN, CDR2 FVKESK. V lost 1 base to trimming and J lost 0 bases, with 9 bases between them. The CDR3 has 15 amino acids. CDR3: CASSQGGGYQETQYF. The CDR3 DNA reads TGTGCCAGCAGCCAAGGGGGGGGCTACCAAGAGACCCAGTACTTC.

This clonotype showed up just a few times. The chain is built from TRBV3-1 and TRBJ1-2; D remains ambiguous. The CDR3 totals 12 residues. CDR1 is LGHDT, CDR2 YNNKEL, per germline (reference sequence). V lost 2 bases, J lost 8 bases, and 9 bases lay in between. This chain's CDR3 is CASSQLQRGYTF. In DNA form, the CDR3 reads TGTGCCAGCAGCCAACTACAGCGGGGCTACACCTTC.

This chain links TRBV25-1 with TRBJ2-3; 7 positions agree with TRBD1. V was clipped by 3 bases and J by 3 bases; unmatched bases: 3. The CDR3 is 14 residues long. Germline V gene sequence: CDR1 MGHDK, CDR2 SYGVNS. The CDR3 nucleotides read TGTGCCAGCAGTGACGCCAGGGGGACAGATACGCAGTATTTT. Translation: CASSDARGTDTQYF.

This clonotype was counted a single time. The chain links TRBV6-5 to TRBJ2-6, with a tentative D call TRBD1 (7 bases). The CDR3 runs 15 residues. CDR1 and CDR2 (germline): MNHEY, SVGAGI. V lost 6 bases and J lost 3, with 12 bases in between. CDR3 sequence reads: CASRRGDSGANVLTF. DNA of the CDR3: TGTGCCAGCAGGCGCGGGGACAGTGGGGCCAACGTCCTGACTTTC.

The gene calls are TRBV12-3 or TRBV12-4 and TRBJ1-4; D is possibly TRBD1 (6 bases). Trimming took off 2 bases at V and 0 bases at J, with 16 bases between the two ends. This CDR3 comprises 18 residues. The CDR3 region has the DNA TGTGCCAGCAGTTTAAGTCACAGGGCCTACGCAACTAATGAAAAACTGTTTTTT. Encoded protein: CASSLSHRAYATNEKLFF.

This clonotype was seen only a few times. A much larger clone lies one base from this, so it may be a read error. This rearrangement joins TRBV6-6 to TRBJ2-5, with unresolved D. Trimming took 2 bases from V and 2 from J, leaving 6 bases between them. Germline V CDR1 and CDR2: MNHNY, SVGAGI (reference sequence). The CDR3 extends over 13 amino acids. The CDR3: CASSYGSQETQYF. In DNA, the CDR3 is TGTGCCAGCAGTTACGGTAGTCAAGAGACCCAGTACTTC.

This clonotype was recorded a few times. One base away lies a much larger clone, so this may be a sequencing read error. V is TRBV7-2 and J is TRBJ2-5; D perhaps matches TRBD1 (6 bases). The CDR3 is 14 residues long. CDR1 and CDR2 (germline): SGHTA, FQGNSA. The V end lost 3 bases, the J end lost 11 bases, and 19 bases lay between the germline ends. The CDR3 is CASSFGMLGGEQYF. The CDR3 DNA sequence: TGTGCCAGCAGCTTTGGAATGCTAGGGGGTGAGCAGTACTTC. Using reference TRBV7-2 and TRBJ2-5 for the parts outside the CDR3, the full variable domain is GAGVSQSPSNKVTEKGKDVELRCDPISGHTALYWYRQSLGQGLEFLIYFQGNSAPDKSGLPSDRFSAERTGGSVSTLTIQRTQQEDSAVYLCASSFGMLGGEQYFGPGTRLLVL.

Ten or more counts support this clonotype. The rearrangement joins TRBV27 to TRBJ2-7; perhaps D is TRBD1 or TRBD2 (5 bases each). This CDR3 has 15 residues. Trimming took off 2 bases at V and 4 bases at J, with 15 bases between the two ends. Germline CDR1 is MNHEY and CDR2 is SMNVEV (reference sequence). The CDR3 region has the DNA TGTGCCAGCAGTTTAGACGGGGCTAGGGTTTACGAGCAGTACTTC. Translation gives CASSLDGARVYEQYF.

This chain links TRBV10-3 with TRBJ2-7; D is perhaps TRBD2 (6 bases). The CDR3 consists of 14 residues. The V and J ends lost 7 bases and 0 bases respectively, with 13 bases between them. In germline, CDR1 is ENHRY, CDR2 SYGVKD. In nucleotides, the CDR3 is TGTGCCATCAATCGCGGGATCGTCTCCTACGAGCAGTACTTC. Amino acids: CAINRGIVSYEQYF.

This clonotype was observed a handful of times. CDR3 loop: CASSWGGISYTF. The CDR3 DNA sequence: TGTGCCAGCAGCTGGGGAGGGATCAGCTACACCTTC. The rearrangement joins TRBV11-2 to TRBJ1-2; D remains unclear. Germline-derived CDR1 and CDR2 are SGHAT and FQNNGV. V was clipped by 4 bases and J by 9 bases, with 12 bases between them. This CDR3 has 12 amino acids.

CDR3 sequence (DNA): TGTGCCAGCAGCCAAGGCACAACCTACAATGAGCAGTTCTTC. Translated: CASSQGTTYNEQFF. This sequence joins TRBV3-1 and TRBJ2-1; no reliable D call. V lost 1 base and J lost 2, with 6 bases in between. The CDR3 sequence is 14 residues long. Germline loops: CDR1 LGHDT, CDR2 YNNKEL (reference sequence).

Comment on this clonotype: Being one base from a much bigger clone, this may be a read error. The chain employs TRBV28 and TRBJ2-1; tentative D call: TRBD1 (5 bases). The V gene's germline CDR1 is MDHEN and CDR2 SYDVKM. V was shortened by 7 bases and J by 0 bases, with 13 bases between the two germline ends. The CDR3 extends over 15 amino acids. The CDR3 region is CASTQSRASYNEQFF. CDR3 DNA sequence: TGTGCCAGCACCCAATCCAGGGCCTCCTACAATGAGCAGTTCTTC. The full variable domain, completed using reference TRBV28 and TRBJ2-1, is DVKVTQSSRYLVKRTGEKVFLECVQDMDHENMFWYRQDPGLGLRLIYFSYDVKMKEKGDIPEGYSVSREKKERFSLILESASTNQTSMYLCASTQSRASYNEQFFGPGTRLTVL.

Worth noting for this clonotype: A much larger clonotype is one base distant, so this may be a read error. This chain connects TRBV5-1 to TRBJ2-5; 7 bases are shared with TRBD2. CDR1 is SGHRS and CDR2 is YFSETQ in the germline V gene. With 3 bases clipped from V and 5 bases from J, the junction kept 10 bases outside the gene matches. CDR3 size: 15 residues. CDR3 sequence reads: CASSWLTGGFETQYF. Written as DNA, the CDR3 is TGCGCCAGCAGCTGGCTGACCGGGGGGTTTGAGACCCAGTACTTC.

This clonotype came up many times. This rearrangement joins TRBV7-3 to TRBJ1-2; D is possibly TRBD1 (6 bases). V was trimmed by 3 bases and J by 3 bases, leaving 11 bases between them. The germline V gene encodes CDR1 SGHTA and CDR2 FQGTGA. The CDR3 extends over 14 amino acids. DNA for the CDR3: TGTGCCAGCAGCTTGAACAGGGTCGACTATGGCTACACCTTC. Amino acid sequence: CASSLNRVDYGYTF.

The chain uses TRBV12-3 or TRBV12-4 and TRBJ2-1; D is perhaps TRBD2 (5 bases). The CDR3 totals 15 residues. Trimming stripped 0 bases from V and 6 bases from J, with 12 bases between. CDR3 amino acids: CASSLARAAGNEQFF. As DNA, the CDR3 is TGTGCCAGCAGTTTAGCGCGCGCGGCGGGCAATGAGCAGTTCTTC.

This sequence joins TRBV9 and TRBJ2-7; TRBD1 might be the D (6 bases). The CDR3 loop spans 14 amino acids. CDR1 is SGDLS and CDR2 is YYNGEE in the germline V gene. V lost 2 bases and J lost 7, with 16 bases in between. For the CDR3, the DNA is TGTGCCAGCAGCGTCAGCGAGGGGGTTTATGAGCAGTACTTC. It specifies CASSVSEGVYEQYF.

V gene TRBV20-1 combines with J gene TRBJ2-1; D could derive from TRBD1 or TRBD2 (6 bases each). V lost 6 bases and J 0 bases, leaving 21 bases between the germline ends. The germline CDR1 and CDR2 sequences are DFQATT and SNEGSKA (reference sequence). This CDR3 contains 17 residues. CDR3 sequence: CSAPAGGDPSSYNEQFF. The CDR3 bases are TGCAGTGCCCCCGCCGGGGGCGACCCTAGCTCCTACAATGAGCAGTTCTTC.

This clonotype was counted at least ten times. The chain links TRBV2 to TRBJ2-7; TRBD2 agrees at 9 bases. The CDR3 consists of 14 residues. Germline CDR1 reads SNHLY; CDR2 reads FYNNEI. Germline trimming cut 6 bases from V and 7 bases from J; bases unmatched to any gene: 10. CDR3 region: CASRQTSGSEEQYF. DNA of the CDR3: TGTGCCAGCAGGCAGACTAGCGGATCGGAAGAGCAGTACTTC.

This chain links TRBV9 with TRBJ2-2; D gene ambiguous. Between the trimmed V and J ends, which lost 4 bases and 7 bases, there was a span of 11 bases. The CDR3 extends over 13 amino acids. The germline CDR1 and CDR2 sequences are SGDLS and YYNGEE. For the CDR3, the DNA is TGTGCCAGCAGCCTAAATGTAGGCGGGGAGCTGTTTTTT. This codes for CASSLNVGGELFF.

Here the CDR3 reads CASSLVWGRRFF. Written as DNA, the CDR3 is TGTGCCAGCAGCTTAGTATGGGGCAGACGGTTCTTC. The chain employs TRBV11-2 and TRBJ2-1, with D possibly TRBD1 on 5 matching bases. The V end was cut by 1 base, the J end by 15 bases, with 13 bases between. The CDR3 covers 12 residues. CDR1 and CDR2 (germline): SGHAT, FQNNGV.

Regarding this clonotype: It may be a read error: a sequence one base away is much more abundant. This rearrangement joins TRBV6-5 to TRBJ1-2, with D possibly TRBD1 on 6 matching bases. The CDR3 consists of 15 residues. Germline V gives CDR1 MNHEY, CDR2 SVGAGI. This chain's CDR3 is CANSYGQSLNYGYTF. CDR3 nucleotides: TGTGCCAACAGTTACGGACAGAGCCTGAACTATGGCTACACCTTC.